Listed here are 13 T cell receptor beta chains from one sample, sequenced in a study of blood T cell repertoires in COVID-19. Assay: immunoSEQ multiplex PCR; the TCRdb copy retains only in-frame clones and omits some. The sample lists approximately 170,000 clones, around nine tenths occurring once. The sequenced material came from peripheral blood. These TCRs come from a man in his 70s with acute or convalescent COVID-19.

The DNA for the CDR3 is TGTGCCAGCAGTTCCCCCCAGGGGGGAGGAGAGACCCAGTACTTC. Translated: CASSSPQGGGETQYF. The chain combines TRBV6-5 with TRBJ2-5, with D perhaps TRBD1 (7 bases). This CDR3 has 15 residues. The V end was cut by 4 bases, the J end by 4 bases, with 16 bases between. CDR1 and CDR2 from the germline V gene are MNHEY and SVGAGI.

This chain uses TRBV2 with TRBJ2-2; 7 bases align to TRBD1. Germline CDR1 and CDR2: SNHLY and FYNNEI. J lost 7 bases, V lost 5 bases, and 7 bases had no gene match. This CDR3 comprises 14 residues. In DNA form, the CDR3 reads TGTGCCAGCAGTCCCGACAGGGTAATCGGGGAGCTGTTTTTT. Amino acid sequence: CASSPDRVIGELFF.

The chain employs TRBV5-1 and TRBJ2-3, with 7 positions matching TRBD2. Germline V lookup: CDR1 SGHRS, CDR2 YFSETQ. V trimming: 4 bases; J trimming: 0 bases; junction bases outside the gene matches: 14. The CDR3 loop spans 18 amino acids. In DNA, the CDR3 is TGCGCCAGCAGCCCCGCGACACTAGCGACACCAAGCACAGATACGCAGTATTTT. Protein: CASSPATLATPSTDTQYF.

The rearrangement uses TRBV11-2 and TRBJ1-1, with 7 bases lining up with TRBD1. Trimming removed 5 bases from V and 3 bases from J; junction bases left unmatched: 9. Germline-derived CDR1 and CDR2 are SGHAT and FQNNGV. The CDR3 loop spans 15 amino acids. CDR3 nucleotides: TGTGCCAGCAGCCTAAGACAGGGCCGCGACACTGAAGCTTTCTTT. Its translation: CASSLRQGRDTEAFF.

CDR3: CASRPAGVYEQYF. The DNA for the CDR3 is TGTGCCAGCAGGCCAGCGGGAGTTTACGAGCAGTACTTC. The chain joins TRBV3-1 (or the pseudogene TRBV3-2) to TRBJ2-7; 8 bases match TRBD2. Germline V gene data show CDR1 as LGHDT and CDR2 as YNNKEL (reference sequence). The CDR3 extends over 13 amino acids. The trim removed 6 bases at V and 4 bases at J, leaving 5 bases unmatched.

Written as DNA, the CDR3 is TGTGCCAGCAGTTTATTTTTAGCGGGAGCGGGTACGCAGTATTTT. Its translation: CASSLFLAGAGTQYF. This sequence joins TRBV28 and TRBJ2-3; 9 nucleotides match TRBD2. V was clipped by 1 base and J by 8 bases; unmatched bases: 7. There are 15 residues in the CDR3. CDR1 is MDHEN, CDR2 SYDVKM, per germline.

As DNA, the CDR3 is TGTGCCAGCAGCCCCCAGGCCGGGGAGCTGTTTTTT. Translating gives CASSPQAGELFF. The chain uses TRBV9 and TRBJ2-2; D not certain. Germline CDR1 is SGDLS and CDR2 is YYNGEE. This CDR3 has 12 residues. With 4 bases removed from V and 6 bases from J, the gap between germline ends came to 7 bases.

V usage is TRBV12-3 or TRBV12-4 and J usage is TRBJ1-5; 7 bases line up with TRBD1. J gave up 5 bases and V 3 bases, and 1 base lay outside the gene matches. The CDR3 consists of 13 residues. CDR3: CASSFTGDQPQHF. CDR3 DNA sequence: TGTGCCAGCAGTTTCACAGGGGATCAGCCCCAGCATTTT.

This clone was picked up one time. The V and J genes are TRBV11-2 and TRBJ1-2; D not resolved. This CDR3 contains 14 residues. The germline V gene encodes CDR1 SGHAT and CDR2 FQNNGV. V was shortened by 1 base and J by 4 bases, with 10 bases between the two germline ends. The CDR3: CASSLGAVAYGYTF. DNA of the CDR3: TGTGCCAGCAGCTTAGGGGCAGTCGCCTATGGCTACACCTTC.

V gene TRBV10-3 combines with J gene TRBJ1-3, with no clear D. The CDR3 extends over 13 amino acids. Trimming shortened V by 4 bases and J by 8 bases, and 12 bases separated the two germline ends. Germline-derived CDR1 and CDR2 are ENHRY and SYGVKD. The CDR3 DNA is TGTGCCATCAGTGCAAAATACGGGGACACCATATATTTT. It specifies CAISAKYGDTIYF.

This clone was counted a single time. The chain joins TRBV18 to TRBJ1-2; D remains ambiguous. The CDR3 is made up of 13 amino acids. The germline CDR1 and CDR2 sequences are KGHSH and LQKENI. The V end was cut by 6 bases, the J end by 2 bases, with 10 bases between. CDR3 DNA: TGTGCCAGCTCCCACGGAGGGAACTATGGCTACACCTTC. It specifies CASSHGGNYGYTF.

This clone appeared once. An end of the junction differs from the germline gene, which may be a read error. The rearrangement links TRBV7-7 to TRBJ2-1; 7 bases are a match to TRBD2. Germline CDR1 reads SSHAT; CDR2 reads FNYEAQ (reference sequence). There are 13 residues in the CDR3. CDR3: CASSLDRGDEQFF. DNA for the CDR3: TGTGCTAGCAGCCTCGACCGGGGGGATGAGCAGTTCTTC.

The V call is TRBV5-4, the J call TRBJ1-1; D is possibly TRBD1 (5 bases). Germline CDR1 is SGHNT and CDR2 is YYREEE (reference sequence). The V and J ends lost 1 base and 1 base respectively, with 8 bases between them. The CDR3 totals 14 residues. CDR3 DNA sequence: TGTGCCAGCAGCTTGTATCAGGGGAACACTGAAGCTTTCTTT. The encoded protein is CASSLYQGNTEAFF.